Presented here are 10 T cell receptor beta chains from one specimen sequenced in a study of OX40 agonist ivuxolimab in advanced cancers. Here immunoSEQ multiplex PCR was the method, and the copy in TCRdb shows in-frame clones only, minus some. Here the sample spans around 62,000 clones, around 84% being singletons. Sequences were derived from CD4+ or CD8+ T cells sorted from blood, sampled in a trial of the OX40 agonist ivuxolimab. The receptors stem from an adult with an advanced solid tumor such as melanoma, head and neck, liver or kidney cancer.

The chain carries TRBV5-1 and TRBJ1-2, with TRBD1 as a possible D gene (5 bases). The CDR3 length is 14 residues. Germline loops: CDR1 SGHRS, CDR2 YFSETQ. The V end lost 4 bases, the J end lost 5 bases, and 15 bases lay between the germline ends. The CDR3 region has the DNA TGCGCCAGCAGCCCGGGACTGGCATCGTATGGCTACACCTTC. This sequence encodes CASSPGLASYGYTF. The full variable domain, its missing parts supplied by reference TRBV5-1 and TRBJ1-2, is KAGVTQTPRYLIKTRGQQVTLSCSPISGHRSVSWYQQTPGQGLQFLFEYFSETQRNKGNFPGRFSGRQFSNSRSEMNVSTLELGDSALYLCASSPGLASYGYTFGSGTRLTVV.

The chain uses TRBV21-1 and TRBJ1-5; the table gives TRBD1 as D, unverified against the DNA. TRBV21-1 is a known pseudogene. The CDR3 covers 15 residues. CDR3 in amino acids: CHSAEGATGHQPQHF. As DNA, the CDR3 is TGCCACTCAGCAGAGGGGGCGACAGGGCATCAGCCCCAGCATTTT.

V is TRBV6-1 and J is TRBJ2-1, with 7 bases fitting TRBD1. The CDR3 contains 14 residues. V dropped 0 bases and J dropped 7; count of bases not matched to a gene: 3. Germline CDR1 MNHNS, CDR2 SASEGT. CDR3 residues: CASSEASRGNEQFF. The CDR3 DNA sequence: TGTGCCAGCAGTGAAGCGTCCAGGGGGAATGAGCAGTTCTTC.

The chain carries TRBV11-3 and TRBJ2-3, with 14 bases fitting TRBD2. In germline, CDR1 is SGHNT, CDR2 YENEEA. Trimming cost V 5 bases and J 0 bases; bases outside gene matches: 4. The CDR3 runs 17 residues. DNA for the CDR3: TGTGCCAGCAGCCCCCGACTAGCGGGGGGGAGCACAGATACGCAGTATTTT. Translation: CASSPRLAGGSTDTQYF. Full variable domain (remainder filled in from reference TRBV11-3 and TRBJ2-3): EAGVVQSPRYKIIEKKQPVAFWCNPISGHNTLYWYLQNLGQGPELLIRYENEEAVDDSQLPKDRFSAERLKGVDSTLKIQPAELGDSAVYLCASSPRLAGGSTDTQYFGPGTRLTVL.

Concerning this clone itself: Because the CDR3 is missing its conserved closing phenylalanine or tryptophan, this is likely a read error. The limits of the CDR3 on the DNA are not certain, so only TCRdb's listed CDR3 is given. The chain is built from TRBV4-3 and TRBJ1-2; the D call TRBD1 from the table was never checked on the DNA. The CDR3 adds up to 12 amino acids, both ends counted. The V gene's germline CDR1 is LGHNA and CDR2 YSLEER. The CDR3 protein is CASSQEETGRFT.

This CDR3 is CASSSTGRLAGNTIYF. The CDR3 DNA reads as TGCGCCAGCAGCTCGACGGGACGGTTGGCAGGAAACACCATATATTTT. The genes are TRBV5-1 and TRBJ1-3; the D gene is possibly TRBD1 (5 bases). Trimming stripped 3 bases from V and 4 bases from J, with 17 bases between. The CDR3 length is 16 residues. Germline loops: CDR1 SGHRS, CDR2 YFSETQ.

CDR3 protein: CASSLDRKGNTGELFF. The DNA of the CDR3 is TGCGCCAGCAGCTTGGATCGCAAGGGGAACACCGGGGAGCTGTTTTTT. The rearrangement joins TRBV5-1 to TRBJ2-2; no clear D. Deletions cut 0 bases from V and 1 base from J, with 10 bases between. The CDR3 consists of 16 residues. Germline V CDR1 and CDR2: SGHRS, YFSETQ.

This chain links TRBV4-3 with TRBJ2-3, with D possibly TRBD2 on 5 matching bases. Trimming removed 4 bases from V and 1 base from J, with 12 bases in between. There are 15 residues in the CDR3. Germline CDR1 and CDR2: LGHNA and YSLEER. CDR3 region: CASSPGGSGTDTQYF. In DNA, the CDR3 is TGCGCCAGCAGCCCCGGCGGGTCAGGCACAGATACGCAGTATTTT.

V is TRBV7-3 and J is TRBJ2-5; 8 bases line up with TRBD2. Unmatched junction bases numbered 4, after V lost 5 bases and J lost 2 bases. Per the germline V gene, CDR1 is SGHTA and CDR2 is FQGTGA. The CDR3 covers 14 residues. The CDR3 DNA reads TGTGCCAGCAGCCTAAGCGGGGGTCAAGAGACCCAGTACTTC. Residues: CASSLSGGQETQYF.

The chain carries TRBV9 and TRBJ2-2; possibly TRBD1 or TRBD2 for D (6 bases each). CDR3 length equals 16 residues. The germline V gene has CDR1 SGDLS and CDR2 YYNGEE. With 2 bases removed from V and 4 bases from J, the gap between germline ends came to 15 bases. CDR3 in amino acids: CASSVVTGAPTGELFF. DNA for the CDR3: TGTGCCAGCAGCGTGGTGACGGGGGCACCCACCGGGGAGCTGTTTTTT.